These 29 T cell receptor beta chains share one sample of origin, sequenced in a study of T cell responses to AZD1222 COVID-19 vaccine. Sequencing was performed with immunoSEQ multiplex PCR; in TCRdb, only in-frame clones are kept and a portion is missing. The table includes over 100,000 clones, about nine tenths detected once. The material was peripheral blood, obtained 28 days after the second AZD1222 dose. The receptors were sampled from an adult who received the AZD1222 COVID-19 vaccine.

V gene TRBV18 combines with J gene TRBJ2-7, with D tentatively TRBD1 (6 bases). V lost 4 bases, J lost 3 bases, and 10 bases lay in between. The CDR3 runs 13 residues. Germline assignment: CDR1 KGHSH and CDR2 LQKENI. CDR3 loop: CASSLGQNYEQYF. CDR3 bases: TGTGCCAGCTCACTTGGACAGAACTACGAGCAGTACTTC.

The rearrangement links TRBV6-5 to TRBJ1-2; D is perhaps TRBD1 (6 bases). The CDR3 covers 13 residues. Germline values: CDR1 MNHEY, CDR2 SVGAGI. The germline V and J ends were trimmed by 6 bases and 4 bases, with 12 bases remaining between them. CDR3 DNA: TGTGCCAGCAGAGTGACAGGAAGCTATGGCTACACCTTC. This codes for CASRVTGSYGYTF.

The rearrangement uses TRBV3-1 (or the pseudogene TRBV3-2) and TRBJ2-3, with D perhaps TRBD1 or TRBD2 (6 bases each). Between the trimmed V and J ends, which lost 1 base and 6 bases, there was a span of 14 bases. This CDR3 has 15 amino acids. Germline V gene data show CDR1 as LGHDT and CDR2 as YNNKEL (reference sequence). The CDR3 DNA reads TGTGCCAGCAGCCAAGGGCGGAGGGGGGCCGATACGCAGTATTTT. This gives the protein CASSQGRRGADTQYF.

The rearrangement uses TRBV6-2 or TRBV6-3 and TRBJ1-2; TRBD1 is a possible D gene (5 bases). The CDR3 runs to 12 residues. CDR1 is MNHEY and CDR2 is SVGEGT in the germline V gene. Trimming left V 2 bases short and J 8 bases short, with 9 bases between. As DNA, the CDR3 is TGTGCCAGCAGTTACGGACGGGGCGGCTACACCTTC. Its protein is CASSYGRGGYTF.

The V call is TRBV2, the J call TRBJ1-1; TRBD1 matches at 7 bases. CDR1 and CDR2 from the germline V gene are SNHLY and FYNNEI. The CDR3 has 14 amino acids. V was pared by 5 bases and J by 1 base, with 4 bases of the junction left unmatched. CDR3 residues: CASSSTGTNTEAFF. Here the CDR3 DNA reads TGTGCCAGCAGTTCGACAGGGACGAACACTGAAGCTTTCTTT.

This CDR3 reads CASSDTGQGETQYF. The CDR3 nucleotides are TGTGCCAGCAGTGACACGGGACAGGGAGAGACCCAGTACTTC. The chain has TRBV6-4 and TRBJ2-5, with TRBD1 matching 9 bases. CDR1 and CDR2 from the germline V gene are MRHNA and SNTAGT. J gave up 4 bases and V 2 bases, and 2 bases lay outside the gene matches. This CDR3 has 14 amino acids.

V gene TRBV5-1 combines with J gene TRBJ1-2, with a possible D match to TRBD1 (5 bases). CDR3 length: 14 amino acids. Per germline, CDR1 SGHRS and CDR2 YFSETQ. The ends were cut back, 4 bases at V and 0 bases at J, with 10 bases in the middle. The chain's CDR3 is CASSGTGTNYGYTF. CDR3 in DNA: TGCGCCAGCAGCGGTACAGGTACTAACTATGGCTACACCTTC.

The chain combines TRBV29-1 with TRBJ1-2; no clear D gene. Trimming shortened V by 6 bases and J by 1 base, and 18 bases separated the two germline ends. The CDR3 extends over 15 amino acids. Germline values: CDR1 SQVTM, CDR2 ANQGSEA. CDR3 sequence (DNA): TGCAGCGTAAAACGGACCAGCGTCGGTAACTATGGCTACACCTTC. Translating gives CSVKRTSVGNYGYTF.

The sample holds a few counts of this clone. As DNA, the CDR3 is TGTGCCAGCAGCCCTTCCAGGGTCAATTCACCCCTCCACTTT. Translating it yields CASSPSRVNSPLHF. The chain joins TRBV7-8 to TRBJ1-6; tentatively, D is TRBD1 (5 bases). The CDR3 length is 14 residues. Germline V gene sequence: CDR1 SGHVS, CDR2 FQNEAQ. V was trimmed by 5 bases and J by 7 bases, leaving 12 bases between them.

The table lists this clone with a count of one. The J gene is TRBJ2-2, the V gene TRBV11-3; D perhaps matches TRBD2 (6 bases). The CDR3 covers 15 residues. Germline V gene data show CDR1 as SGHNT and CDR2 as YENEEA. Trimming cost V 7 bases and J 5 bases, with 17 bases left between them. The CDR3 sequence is CASTKGGTVTGELFF. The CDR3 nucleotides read TGTGCCAGCACCAAAGGAGGGACCGTGACCGGGGAGCTGTTTTTT. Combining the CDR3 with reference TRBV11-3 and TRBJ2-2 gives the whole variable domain EAGVVQSPRYKIIEKKQPVAFWCNPISGHNTLYWYLQNLGQGPELLIRYENEEAVDDSQLPKDRFSAERLKGVDSTLKIQPAELGDSAVYLCASTKGGTVTGELFFGEGSRLTVL.

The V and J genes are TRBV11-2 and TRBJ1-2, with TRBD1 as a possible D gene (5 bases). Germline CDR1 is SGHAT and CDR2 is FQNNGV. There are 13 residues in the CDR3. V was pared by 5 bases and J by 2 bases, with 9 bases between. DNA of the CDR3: TGTGCCAGCAGCCTAGGGGTGAACTATGGCTACACCTTC. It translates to CASSLGVNYGYTF.

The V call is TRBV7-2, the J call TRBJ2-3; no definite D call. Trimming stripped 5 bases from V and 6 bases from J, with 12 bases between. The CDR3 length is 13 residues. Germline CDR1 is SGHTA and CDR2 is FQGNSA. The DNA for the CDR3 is TGTGCCAGCAGCCCCAAATTCGGGGATACGCAGTATTTT. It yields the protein CASSPKFGDTQYF.

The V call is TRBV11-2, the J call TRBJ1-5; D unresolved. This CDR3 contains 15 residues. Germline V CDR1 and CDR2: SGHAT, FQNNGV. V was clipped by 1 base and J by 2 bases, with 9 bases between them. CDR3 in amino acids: CASSLGGLGNQPQHF. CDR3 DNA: TGTGCCAGCAGCTTAGGGGGTCTAGGCAATCAGCCCCAGCATTTT.

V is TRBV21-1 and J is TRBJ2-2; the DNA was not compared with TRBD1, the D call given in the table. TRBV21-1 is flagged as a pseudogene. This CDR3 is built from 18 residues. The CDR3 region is CASINGEIGAYPTGELFF. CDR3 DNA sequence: TGTGCCAGTATCAACGGTGAGATAGGGGCCTATCCCACCGGGGAGCTGTTTTTT.

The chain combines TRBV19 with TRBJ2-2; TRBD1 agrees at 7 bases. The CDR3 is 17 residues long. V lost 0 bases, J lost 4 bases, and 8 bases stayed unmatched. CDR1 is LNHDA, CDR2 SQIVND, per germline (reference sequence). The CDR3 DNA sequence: TGTGCCAGTAGTATAGATGTAAGGGGGCACGGCACCGGGGAGCTGTTTTTT. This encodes CASSIDVRGHGTGELFF. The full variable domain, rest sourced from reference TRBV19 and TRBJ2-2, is DGGITQSPKYLFRKEGQNVTLSCEQNLNHDAMYWYRQDPGQGLRLIYYSQIVNDFQKGDIAEGYSVSREKKESFPLTVTSAQKNPTAFYLCASSIDVRGHGTGELFFGEGSRLTVL.

This CDR3 reads CASSQDGDSNQPQHF. The CDR3 DNA reads TGTGCCAGCAGCCAAGACGGGGACAGCAATCAGCCCCAGCATTTT. The chain links TRBV3-1 (or the pseudogene TRBV3-2) to TRBJ1-5, with a weak D call TRBD1 (5 bases). Trimming took off 0 bases at V and 1 base at J, with 7 bases between the two ends. The CDR3 has 15 amino acids. CDR1 is LGHDT, CDR2 YNNKEL, per germline (reference sequence).

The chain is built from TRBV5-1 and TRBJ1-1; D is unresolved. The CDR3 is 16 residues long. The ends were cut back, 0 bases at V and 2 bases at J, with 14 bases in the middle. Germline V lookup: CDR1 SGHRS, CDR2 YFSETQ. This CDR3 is CASSLGSTNLNTEAFF. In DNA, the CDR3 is TGCGCCAGCAGCTTGGGTAGTACCAATCTAAACACTGAAGCTTTCTTT. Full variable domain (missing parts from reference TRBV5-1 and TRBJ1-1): KAGVTQTPRYLIKTRGQQVTLSCSPISGHRSVSWYQQTPGQGLQFLFEYFSETQRNKGNFPGRFSGRQFSNSRSEMNVSTLELGDSALYLCASSLGSTNLNTEAFFGQGTRLTVV.

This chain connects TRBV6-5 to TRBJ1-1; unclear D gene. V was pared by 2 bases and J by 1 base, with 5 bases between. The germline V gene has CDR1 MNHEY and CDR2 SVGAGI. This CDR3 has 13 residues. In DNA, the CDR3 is TGTGCCAGCAGTTACAAGAGGAACACTGAAGCTTTCTTT. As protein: CASSYKRNTEAFF.

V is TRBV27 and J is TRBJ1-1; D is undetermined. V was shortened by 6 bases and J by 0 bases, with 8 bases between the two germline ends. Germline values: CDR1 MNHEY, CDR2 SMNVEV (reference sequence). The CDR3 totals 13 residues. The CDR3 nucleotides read TGTGCCAGCAGGGTGATAATGAACACTGAAGCTTTCTTT. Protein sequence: CASRVIMNTEAFF.

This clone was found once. The CDR3: CASSFNGGGQETQYF. The CDR3 region has the DNA TGTGCCAGCAGCTTCAACGGGGGGGGACAAGAGACCCAGTACTTC. The chain employs TRBV7-2 and TRBJ2-5; 8 bases are a match to TRBD2. CDR3 length equals 15 residues. V lost 3 bases and J lost 2; bases outside the gene matches: 5. Germline V gene sequence: CDR1 SGHTA, CDR2 FQGNSA.

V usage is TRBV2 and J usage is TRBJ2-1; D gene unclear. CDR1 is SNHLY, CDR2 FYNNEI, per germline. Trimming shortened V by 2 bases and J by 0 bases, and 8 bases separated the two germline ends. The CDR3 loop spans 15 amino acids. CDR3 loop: CASSEWLLSYNEQFF. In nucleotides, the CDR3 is TGTGCCAGCAGTGAATGGCTTCTCTCCTACAATGAGCAGTTCTTC.

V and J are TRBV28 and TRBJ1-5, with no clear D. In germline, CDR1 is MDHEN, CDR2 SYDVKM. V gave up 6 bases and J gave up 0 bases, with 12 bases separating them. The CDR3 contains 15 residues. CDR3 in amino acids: CASRIGLISNQPQHF. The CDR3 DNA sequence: TGTGCCAGCAGAATAGGACTTATTAGCAATCAGCCCCAGCATTTT.

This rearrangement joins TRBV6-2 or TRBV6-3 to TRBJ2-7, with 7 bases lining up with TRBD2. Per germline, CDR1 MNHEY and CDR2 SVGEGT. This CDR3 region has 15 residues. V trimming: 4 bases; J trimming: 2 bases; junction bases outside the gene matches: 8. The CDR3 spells CASSSPGRATYEQYF. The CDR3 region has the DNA TGTGCCAGCAGTTCGCCGGGGAGGGCAACCTACGAGCAGTACTTC.

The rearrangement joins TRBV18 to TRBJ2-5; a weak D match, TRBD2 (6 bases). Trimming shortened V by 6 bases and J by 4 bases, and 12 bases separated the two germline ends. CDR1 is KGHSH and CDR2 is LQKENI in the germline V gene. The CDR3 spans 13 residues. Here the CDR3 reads CASSRGTLETQYF. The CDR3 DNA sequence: TGTGCCAGCTCTCGTGGGACTTTAGAGACCCAGTACTTC. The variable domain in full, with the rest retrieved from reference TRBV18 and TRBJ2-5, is NAGVMQNPRHLVRRRGQEARLRCSPMKGHSHVYWYRQLPEEGLKFMVYLQKENIIDESGMPKERFSAEFPKEGPSILRIQQVVRGDSAAYFCASSRGTLETQYFGPGTRLLVL.

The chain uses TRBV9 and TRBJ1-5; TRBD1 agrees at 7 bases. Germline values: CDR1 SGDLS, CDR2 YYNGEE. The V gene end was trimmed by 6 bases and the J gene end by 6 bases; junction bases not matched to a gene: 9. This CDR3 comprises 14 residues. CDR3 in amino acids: CASNRQGDGQPQHF. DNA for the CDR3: TGTGCCAGCAACAGACAGGGCGACGGTCAGCCCCAGCATTTT.

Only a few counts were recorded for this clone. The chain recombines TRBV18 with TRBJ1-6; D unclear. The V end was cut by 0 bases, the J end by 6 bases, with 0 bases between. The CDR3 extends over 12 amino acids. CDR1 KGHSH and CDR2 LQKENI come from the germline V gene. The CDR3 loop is CASSPPNSPLHF. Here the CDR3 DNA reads TGTGCCAGCTCACCACCTAATTCACCCCTCCACTTT.

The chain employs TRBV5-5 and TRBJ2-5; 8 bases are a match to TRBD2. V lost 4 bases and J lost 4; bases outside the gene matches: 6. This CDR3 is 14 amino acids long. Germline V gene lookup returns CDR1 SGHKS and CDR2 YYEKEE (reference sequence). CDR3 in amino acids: CASSKGLVLETQYF. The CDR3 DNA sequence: TGTGCCAGCAGCAAGGGACTAGTGCTAGAGACCCAGTACTTC. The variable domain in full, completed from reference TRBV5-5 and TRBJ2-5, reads DAGVTQSPTHLIKTRGQQVTLRCSPISGHKSVSWYQQVLGQGPQFIFQYYEKEERGRGNFPDRFSARQFPNYSSELNVNALLLGDSALYLCASSKGLVLETQYFGPGTRLLVL.

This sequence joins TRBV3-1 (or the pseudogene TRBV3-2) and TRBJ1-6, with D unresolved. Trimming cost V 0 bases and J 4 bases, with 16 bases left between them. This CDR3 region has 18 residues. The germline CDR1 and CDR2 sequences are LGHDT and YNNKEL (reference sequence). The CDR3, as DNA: TGTGCCAGCAGCCAAGAATTGCCACAGCGAAAATATAATTCACCCCTCCACTTT. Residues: CASSQELPQRKYNSPLHF.

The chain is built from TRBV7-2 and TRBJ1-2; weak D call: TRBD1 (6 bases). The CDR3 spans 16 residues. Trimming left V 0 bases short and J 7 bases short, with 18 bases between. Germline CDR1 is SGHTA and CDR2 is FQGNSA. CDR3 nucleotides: TGTGCCAGCAGCTTAGCGTTGTACAGGGAAATGCCTGGCTACACCTTC. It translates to CASSLALYREMPGYTF. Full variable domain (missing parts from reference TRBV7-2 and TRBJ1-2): GAGVSQSPSNKVTEKGKDVELRCDPISGHTALYWYRQSLGQGLEFLIYFQGNSAPDKSGLPSDRFSAERTGGSVSTLTIQRTQQEDSAVYLCASSLALYREMPGYTFGSGTRLTVV.